This T cell receptor (beta chain) was observed in a study of response to subunit inactivated influenza vaccine. Overall study findings and caveats: Authors suggested each seasonal flu vaccination may recruit only limited numbers of new T cells.

Regarding this clonotype: Its antigen is not identified.

TCRdb independently ran MiXCR on the RT-PCR reads; one entry per CDR3 protein. The repertoire holds about 180,000 distinct CDR3 sequences, with about 10% as singletons. The sample was CD8+ T cells sorted from PBMCs, taken less than 25 months after vaccination. The receptor's source is a man between 50 and 70 years old who received an inactivated influenza vaccine.

CDR3 coding DNA: TGTGCCAGCAGTGCCCCTGAGACAGATACGCAGTATTTT. It translates to CASSAPETDTQYF. This rearrangement joins TRBV2 to TRBJ2-3; D gene ambiguous. Germline lookup yields CDR1 SNHLY and CDR2 FYNNEI. V lost 4 bases and J lost 3, with 8 bases in between. The CDR3 consists of 13 residues.